One sample yielded the 22 T cell receptor beta chains listed below, sequenced in a study of cytomegalovirus exposure and HLA in healthy donors (dated by TCRdb to the late 2010s). The library was generated by the immunoSEQ multiplex PCR assay. TCRdb mirrors the immuneACCESS table, restricted to in-frame sequences. Some clones are absent from its copies; in checked studies, under half trace to an unresolved V gene, and the reason for the others is unknown. This sample lists 100,000 or so clones; about 85% were detected once. The ten most abundant clones make up 4% of the sample. Sequencing used PBMCs. The receptors originated from a woman aged 18-29 years in good health and CMV-seropositive.

The J gene is TRBJ1-5, the V gene TRBV6-1, with D hard to call. The CDR3 is made up of 13 amino acids. Germline V lookup: CDR1 MNHNS, CDR2 SASEGT. Trimming pared 1 base from V and 4 bases from J, leaving 5 bases between. As DNA, the CDR3 is TGTGCCAGCAGTGAAGTACAAAATCAGCCCCAGCATTTT. Translating it yields CASSEVQNQPQHF.

This sequence joins TRBV5-4 and TRBJ2-1, with 10 bases that match TRBD2. Germline V gene data show CDR1 as SGHNT and CDR2 as YYREEE (reference sequence). CDR3 length: 16 residues. The ends lost 3 bases at V and 2 bases at J; junction bases unmatched: 5. The CDR3 here is CASSSRGLAAYNEQFF. CDR3 DNA sequence: TGTGCCAGCAGCTCCCGAGGACTAGCGGCCTACAATGAGCAGTTCTTC.

CDR3 sequence reads: CASGASGDQETQYF. As DNA, the CDR3 is TGTGCCAGCGGGGCTAGCGGAGACCAAGAGACCCAGTACTTC. The V and J genes are TRBV6-1 and TRBJ2-5; 7 bases align to TRBD2. The CDR3 runs to 14 residues. The germline V gene encodes CDR1 MNHNS and CDR2 SASEGT. The ends lost 8 bases at V and 0 bases at J; junction bases unmatched: 6.

This clone has a single count. The CDR3 protein is CASRQSSRAAGGYTF. CDR3 nucleotide sequence: TGTGCCAGCAGACAATCCTCCAGGGCGGCGGGGGGCTACACCTTC. The chain has TRBV5-4 and TRBJ1-2; tentative D call: TRBD1 (5 bases). The CDR3 length is 15 residues. Trimming removed 5 bases from V and 8 bases from J, with 22 bases in between. The germline V gene has CDR1 SGHNT and CDR2 YYREEE (reference sequence).

The chain carries TRBV12-5 and TRBJ1-1; 8 nucleotides line up with TRBD1. This CDR3 comprises 15 residues. The germline gives CDR1 LGHNT, CDR2 FRNRAP. V trimming: 0 bases; J trimming: 8 bases; junction bases outside the gene matches: 8. The CDR3 protein is CASGLVRDRGREAFF. The CDR3 DNA reads as TGTGCTAGTGGTTTGGTACGAGACAGGGGTCGGGAAGCTTTCTTT.

The chain is built from TRBV2 and TRBJ2-7; 10 nucleotides line up with TRBD1. J lost 4 bases, V lost 7 bases, and 7 bases had no gene match. This CDR3 has 14 amino acids. CDR1 is SNHLY and CDR2 is FYNNEI in the germline V gene. CDR3 coding DNA: TGTGCCAGCACCGGGCGGGACAGGGGATACGAGCAGTACTTC. As protein: CASTGRDRGYEQYF.

The chain recombines TRBV30 with TRBJ1-4; D uncertain. The CDR3 sequence is 13 residues long. In germline, CDR1 is GTSNPN, CDR2 SVGIG (reference sequence). V lost 0 bases and J 8 bases, leaving 10 bases between the germline ends. The CDR3 region is CAWSVTDGEKLFF. The CDR3 nucleotides are TGTGCCTGGAGTGTAACCGACGGGGAAAAACTGTTTTTT.

The chain recombines TRBV25-1 with TRBJ1-1; D call uncertain. V gave up 0 bases and J gave up 0 bases, with 2 bases separating them. This CDR3 contains 13 residues. Per the germline V gene, CDR1 is MGHDK and CDR2 is SYGVNS. DNA for the CDR3: TGTGCCAGCAGTGAATATATGAACACTGAAGCTTTCTTT. Translation: CASSEYMNTEAFF. The whole variable domain, filled in from reference TRBV25-1 and TRBJ1-1, reads EADIYQTPRYLVIGTGKKITLECSQTMGHDKMYWYQQDPGMELHLIHYSYGVNSTEKGDLSSESTVSRIRTEHFPLTLESARPSHTSQYLCASSEYMNTEAFFGQGTRLTVV.

This chain links TRBV7-2 with TRBJ2-1; unclear D gene. Per germline, CDR1 SGHTA and CDR2 FQGNSA. Trimming shortened V by 1 base and J by 0 bases, and 7 bases separated the two germline ends. The CDR3 contains 15 residues. The CDR3 region has the DNA TGTGCCAGCAGCTTAGTGGAGAGCTCCTACAATGAGCAGTTCTTC. Translated: CASSLVESSYNEQFF.

The V call is TRBV28, the J call TRBJ2-2, with a possible D match to TRBD2 (7 bases). Trimming removed 7 bases at V and 3 bases at J, with 12 bases between. The CDR3 spans 14 residues. Germline-derived CDR1 and CDR2 are MDHEN and SYDVKM. The CDR3 sequence: CASKTGRDTGELFF. The CDR3 region has the DNA TGTGCCAGCAAAACAGGGAGGGACACCGGGGAGCTGTTTTTT.

This clone was seen at least ten times. V is TRBV29-1 and J is TRBJ2-3, with D unclear. The V and J ends lost 6 bases and 6 bases respectively, with 7 bases between them. CDR1 and CDR2 from the germline V gene are SQVTM and ANQGSEA. The length of the CDR3 is 10 residues. The chain's CDR3 is CSVSPDTQYF. In DNA form, the CDR3 reads TGCAGCGTCTCCCCCGATACGCAGTATTTT.

The genes are TRBV9 and TRBJ2-2; 11 bases fit TRBD2. V was pared by 0 bases and J by 9 bases, with 7 bases of the junction left unmatched. Germline values: CDR1 SGDLS, CDR2 YYNGEE. The CDR3 is made up of 16 amino acids. The CDR3 here is CASSVGLAGFSWELFF. DNA of the CDR3: TGTGCCAGCAGCGTAGGACTAGCGGGATTCTCGTGGGAGCTGTTTTTT.

This sequence joins TRBV5-4 and TRBJ2-5; TRBD1 matches at 7 bases. This CDR3 comprises 16 residues. Looked up from germline, CDR1 is SGHNT and CDR2 is YYREEE (reference sequence). V shed 4 bases, J shed 4 bases, and the junction held 13 bases outside the gene matches. CDR3: CASSGTRQGMGETQYF. The CDR3 bases are TGTGCCAGCAGCGGAACCCGACAGGGCATGGGAGAGACCCAGTACTTC. The full variable domain, completed using reference TRBV5-4 and TRBJ2-5, is ETGVTQSPTHLIKTRGQQVTLRCSSQSGHNTVSWYQQALGQGPQFIFQYYREEENGRGNFPPRFSGLQFPNYSSELNVNALELDDSALYLCASSGTRQGMGETQYFGPGTRLLVL.

This clone was counted once. The chain uses TRBV4-1 and TRBJ1-2; D is unresolved. The CDR3 loop spans 13 amino acids. Deletions cut 0 bases from V and 4 bases from J, with 6 bases between. Germline-derived CDR1 and CDR2 are MGHRA and YSYEKL. Here the CDR3 DNA reads TGCGCCAGCAGCCAAGATATGAGCTATGGCTACACCTTC. This translates into CASSQDMSYGYTF.

About this clone itself: Germline is not matched at one junction end, which may reflect a read error. This sequence joins TRBV4-1 and TRBJ2-1; 11 bases map to TRBD2. This CDR3 is built from 19 residues. Germline CDR1 MGHRA, CDR2 YSYEKL. The CDR3 sequence is CASSRESGTSGLFLSSPVF. CDR3 nucleotide sequence: TGCGCCAGCAGCCGCGAGTCCGGGACTAGCGGCCTTTTTCTGTCCAGCCCAGTCTTC.

In this sample, this clone turned up once. The chain recombines TRBV27 with TRBJ1-2; D is unresolved. The ends were cut back, 8 bases at V and 8 bases at J, with 9 bases in the middle. CDR1 and CDR2 from the germline V gene are MNHEY and SMNVEV (reference sequence). This CDR3 is 10 amino acids long. DNA of the CDR3: TGTGCCAGCTCCCTGGAGGGCTACACCTTC. Its protein product is CASSLEGYTF.

The rearrangement links TRBV6-1 to TRBJ1-1; 9 nucleotides align to TRBD1. CDR3 size: 14 residues. The V gene end was trimmed by 7 bases and the J gene end by 7 bases; junction bases not matched to a gene: 10. CDR1 MNHNS and CDR2 SASEGT come from the germline V gene. CDR3 sequence (DNA): TGTGCCAGCACCCCCTCCGGGGGACAGGGTGAAGCTTTCTTT. Translating it yields CASTPSGGQGEAFF.

This clone was counted a single time. The rearrangement uses TRBV10-3 and TRBJ2-1; a weak D match, TRBD2 (5 bases). Germline V gives CDR1 ENHRY, CDR2 SYGVKD. The CDR3 totals 13 residues. Trimming shortened V by 7 bases and J by 3 bases, and 10 bases separated the two germline ends. The CDR3 DNA sequence: TGTGCCATCAACAGCGGTAACTACAATGAGCAGTTCTTC. Amino acid sequence: CAINSGNYNEQFF.

The chain couples TRBV6-1 to TRBJ2-2; TRBD2 agrees at 7 bases. V lost 4 bases, J lost 2 bases, and 4 bases stayed unmatched. Germline loops: CDR1 MNHNS, CDR2 SASEGT. CDR3 length: 15 amino acids. The CDR3 protein is CASSVGGTNTGELFF. The CDR3 DNA reads TGTGCCAGCAGTGTGGGGGGGACTAACACCGGGGAGCTGTTTTTT.

V and J are TRBV28 and TRBJ2-1; 10 nucleotides line up with TRBD1. Trimming removed 5 bases from V and 5 bases from J; junction bases left unmatched: 3. The CDR3 spans 14 residues. Germline CDR1 reads MDHEN; CDR2 reads SYDVKM. The CDR3 reads CASSEDRGNNEQFF. The DNA for the CDR3 is TGTGCCAGCAGTGAGGACAGGGGGAACAATGAGCAGTTCTTC.

V and J are TRBV19 and TRBJ1-1, with D maybe TRBD1 (6 bases). CDR3 length: 16 residues. Germline loops: CDR1 LNHDA, CDR2 SQIVND (reference sequence). Trimming pared 3 bases from V and 3 bases from J, leaving 17 bases between. CDR3 protein: CASSITGGPGYTEAFF. For the CDR3, the DNA is TGTGCCAGTAGTATTACGGGGGGCCCTGGGTACACTGAAGCTTTCTTT. Filled out from reference TRBV19 and TRBJ1-1, the complete variable domain reads DGGITQSPKYLFRKEGQNVTLSCEQNLNHDAMYWYRQDPGQGLRLIYYSQIVNDFQKGDIAEGYSVSREKKESFPLTVTSAQKNPTAFYLCASSITGGPGYTEAFFGQGTRLTVV.

J is TRBJ2-2 and V is TRBV5-1, with 8 bases fitting TRBD1. The CDR3 runs to 16 residues. The ends lost 4 bases at V and 4 bases at J; junction bases unmatched: 9. CDR1 is SGHRS, CDR2 YFSETQ, per germline. The CDR3 spells CASSRQGPPGTGELFF. CDR3 nucleotides: TGCGCCAGCAGCCGACAGGGGCCCCCTGGCACCGGGGAGCTGTTTTTT. The variable domain in full, with the rest retrieved from reference TRBV5-1 and TRBJ2-2, is KAGVTQTPRYLIKTRGQQVTLSCSPISGHRSVSWYQQTPGQGLQFLFEYFSETQRNKGNFPGRFSGRQFSNSRSEMNVSTLELGDSALYLCASSRQGPPGTGELFFGEGSRLTVL.